This TCR beta chain was retrieved from a study of shared clonotypes between healthy human individuals. V was trimmed by 0 bases and J by 5 bases, leaving 3 bases between them. CDR3 length: 11 residues. Germline CDR1 reads SGHDT; CDR2 reads YYEEEE. Only a few counts were recorded for this clone. This specimen includes other DNA sequences encoding the same CDR3. Method: immunoSEQ multiplex PCR; TCRdb's copy keeps in-frame clones and lacks some. The table includes about 2.3 million clones, around 92% detected once. Sequencing input: naive CD4+ T cells from PBMCs. Subset meaning: CD45RA+ positively selected. The chain has TRBV5-6 and TRBJ2-7; D call uncertain. The TCR originated in a man in his late teens or twenties in good health. Some clones in this sample may be carry-over from other donors' samples. The CDR3 protein is CASSLVDEQYF. CDR3 in DNA: TGTGCCAGCAGCTTGGTGGACGAGCAGTACTTC.